This T cell receptor beta chain was captured by sequencing in a study of blood T cell repertoires in COVID-19 (dated by TCRdb to the early 2020s). As for the study more broadly: Samples from collaborators originated in the United States, Italy and Spain and spanned both the acute and convalescent phases of COVID-19. HLA class I and class II types, where available, came from metadata supplied by the sample provider rather than from assay-based typing. The material from the prospective study consisted of cDNA or gDNA derived from T cells, B-cell-depleted T cells, or PBMCs. The samples were drawn from two sources: the first 160 participants of the ongoing ImmuneRACE study, and 1,000 to 1,500 subjects contributed by 6 global collaborators. Subjects who had been exposed to COVID-19, were actively infected with it, or had recovered from it provided the deeply sampled blood TCRbeta repertoires that made up the dataset. A freely available public database, intended as a resource for researchers studying the immune response to SARS-CoV-2, is where the repertoires were released. Nearly every sample came with metadata listing a de-identified subject ID, COVID-19 status, age in years and sex.

The immunoSEQ Assay, a bias-controlled multiplex PCR, was used to amplify TCRbeta CDR3 regions from genomic DNA. Regarding the original processing steps: Within the assay, amplification of reference gene primers was used to estimate how many nucleated cells each sample contained. To quantify the absolute abundance of each unique TCRbeta CDR3 rearrangement, sequence reads were collapsed and filtered. For each sample, productive Simpson clonality was calculated as the square root of Simpson's diversity index over productive rearrangements. Sourced from immuneACCESS, this table was stored by TCRdb with only in-frame sequences that have V and J called. A share of the clones is absent; for the studies checked, an unresolved V gene accounts for under half, and the remainder has no known explanation. The D gene and trimming were derived from the DNA, and the V and J assignments and clone size from that table. The sample table holds about 160,000 clones, of which around 80% were seen once. The ten largest clones represent 3.5% to 4% of the sample.

Participants in the prospective study were enrolled through a virtual design, were aged about 18 to 90 years, and lived in approximately 25 United States geographic areas. In the prospective study, cohorts were assigned on the basis of participant-reported clinical history obtained from a screening survey and a study questionnaire. Mobile phlebotomists in the prospective study collected whole blood, serum and a nasopharyngeal or oropharyngeal swab from every participant. Over a roughly 2-month period, participants in the prospective study had the option of providing additional blood draws and questionnaires. Blood samples from the prospective study were shipped frozen or at room temperature prior to DNA extraction. Inclusive of the bounding cysteine and phenylalanine, the CDR3 is 15 residues long. Of the read, only the CDR3 DNA is kept; its 45 bases are in frame from base 1. The germline V gene encodes CDR1 SGHRS and CDR2 YFSETQ. Compared with germline, V lacks 0 bases and J lacks 5 bases; bases without a gene match: 5.

A remark on this clone: The specificity of this receptor is unknown. No much larger clone is present one base from it, and per-base qualities are unavailable.

Results and caveats for the whole study, not just this receptor: The quantity of clinical and demographic metadata differed by source and by participant and was supplied without curation.

The specimen was PBMCs or T cells enriched from blood (not recorded which). The rearrangement joined TRBV5-1 to TRBJ2-1; 7 central bases correspond to TRBD2. This TCR derives from a woman in her forties or fifties in a cohort exposed to, infected with or recovered from COVID-19 (not recorded which). The DNA reads as follows: TGCGCCAGCAGCTTGGGTATGGGGGGGAACAATGAGCAGTTCTTC. This gives the protein CASSLGMGGNNEQFF.